The next 12 T cell receptor beta chains were all read from a single sample in a study of regulatory T cells in long-lasting Graves disease. Time point here: newly diagnosed GD, antithyroid drugs for less than 3 months. PBMCs were the source of the RNA used for TCR sequencing. Sequencing libraries for TCR beta were prepared with iRepertoire HTBI primers and Arm-PCR of CDR3 regions. TCRdb reanalysed the multiplex PCR reads using MiXCR and keeps one entry per CDR3 protein. The table includes under 300,000 distinct CDR3 sequences, roughly 21% detected once. This specimen consisted of peripheral blood mononuclear cells (PBMCs), obtained at new diagnosis, from a patient treated with antithyroid drugs. The receptor set was obtained from a female donor with Graves disease.

This clonotype occurred many times. A much larger clone is a single base away; this may be a read error. This chain connects TRBV30 to TRBJ1-1; D gene unclear. Germline V gene data show CDR1 as GTSNPN and CDR2 as SVGIG (reference sequence). V shed 4 bases and J shed 8 bases, with 17 bases lying between them. The CDR3 sequence is 13 residues long. DNA of the CDR3: TGTGCCTGGAATGTGGGTGGAGGTTACGAAGCTTTCTTT. It specifies CAWNVGGGYEAFF.

The chain carries TRBV5-5 and TRBJ1-1, with D maybe TRBD1 (5 bases). Germline lookup yields CDR1 SGHKS and CDR2 YYEKEE (reference sequence). Trimming left V 3 bases short and J 3 bases short, with 18 bases between. The CDR3 sequence is 16 residues long. The CDR3 DNA follows: TGTGCCAGCAGCTCGGGGCTTCGGGTAAAGGACACTGAAGCTTTCTTT. The encoded protein is CASSSGLRVKDTEAFF.

This chain joins TRBV7-9 and TRBJ2-2, with D tentatively TRBD2 (6 bases). CDR1 and CDR2 from the germline V gene are SEHNR and FQNEAQ (reference sequence). CDR3 length: 16 residues. Trimming pared 2 bases from V and 5 bases from J, leaving 15 bases between. The CDR3 DNA sequence: TGTGCCAGCAGCTTATCCAAACCGACTAGGACCGGGGAGCTGTTTTTT. Residues: CASSLSKPTRTGELFF.

Many counts were recorded for this clonotype. J is TRBJ2-7 and V is TRBV11-2; perhaps TRBD1 as D (6 bases). The germline gives CDR1 SGHAT, CDR2 FQNNGV. The length of the CDR3 is 14 residues. V was trimmed by 0 bases and J by 3 bases, leaving 9 bases between them. The CDR3 region has the DNA TGTGCCAGCAGCTTAGACAGGGGTGACTACGAGCAGTACTTC. This sequence encodes CASSLDRGDYEQYF.

This clonotype was recorded at least ten times. J is TRBJ2-7 and V is TRBV5-5; 8 bases map to TRBD1. Germline V gene lookup returns CDR1 SGHKS and CDR2 YYEKEE (reference sequence). The CDR3 consists of 19 residues. Trimming cost V 0 bases and J 2 bases; bases outside gene matches: 16. The CDR3 DNA sequence: TGTGCCAGCAGCTTGGGGAGTTCGCGAGGACAGGGTCGACCCTACGAGCAGTACTTC. It is translated as CASSLGSSRGQGRPYEQYF. Full variable domain (missing parts from reference TRBV5-5 and TRBJ2-7): DAGVTQSPTHLIKTRGQQVTLRCSPISGHKSVSWYQQVLGQGPQFIFQYYEKEERGRGNFPDRFSARQFPNYSSELNVNALLLGDSALYLCASSLGSSRGQGRPYEQYFGPGTRLTVT.

Ten or more counts support this clonotype. V is TRBV13 and J is TRBJ1-1, with D perhaps TRBD1 (6 bases). Germline V gene lookup returns CDR1 PRHDT and CDR2 FYEKMQ (reference sequence). There are 16 residues in the CDR3. V was trimmed by 0 bases and J by 0 bases, leaving 11 bases between them. The CDR3 region has the DNA TGTGCCAGCAGCTTAGGATACAGGGCCATGAACACTGAAGCTTTCTTT. Translation: CASSLGYRAMNTEAFF.

This clonotype occurred a few times. This chain uses TRBV20-1 with TRBJ2-7; 8 bases map to TRBD1. V lost 0 bases, J lost 4 bases, and 5 bases stayed unmatched. CDR3 length: 14 residues. The V gene's germline CDR1 is DFQATT and CDR2 SNEGSKA (reference sequence). CDR3 sequence reads: CSARDPRTGYEQYF. In nucleotides, the CDR3 is TGCAGTGCTAGAGATCCCCGGACAGGGTACGAGCAGTACTTC.

This clonotype was seen more than once but under ten times. The rearrangement uses TRBV20-1 and TRBJ2-3, with D possibly matching TRBD1 (6 bases). V was trimmed by 6 bases and J by 4 bases, leaving 17 bases between them. Germline V gene lookup returns CDR1 DFQATT and CDR2 SNEGSKA (reference sequence). The CDR3 loop spans 14 amino acids. CDR3 loop: CSAAQGHSSDTQYF. The DNA for the CDR3 is TGCAGTGCGGCACAGGGCCACTCTTCAGATACGCAGTATTTT.

In this sample, this clonotype turned up many times. The chain uses TRBV27 and TRBJ2-1; 9 positions agree with TRBD2. The V segment lost 6 bases and the J segment 8 bases; nucleotides outside the gene matches: 5. Germline CDR1 is MNHEY and CDR2 is SMNVEV (reference sequence). CDR3 size: 13 residues. The CDR3 reads CASRGLAPHEQFF. CDR3 sequence (DNA): TGTGCCAGCAGAGGACTAGCGCCCCATGAGCAGTTCTTC.

This clonotype was observed at least ten times. V and J are TRBV5-6 and TRBJ2-7; D perhaps matches TRBD2 (6 bases). The germline CDR1 and CDR2 sequences are SGHDT and YYEEEE. This CDR3 comprises 15 residues. The germline V and J ends were trimmed by 1 base and 6 bases, with 17 bases remaining between them. This chain's CDR3 is CASSLFGGDWGEQYF. The CDR3 coding sequence is TGTGCCAGCAGCTTGTTTGGCGGGGACTGGGGCGAGCAGTACTTC. The entire variable domain, with the rest obtained from reference TRBV5-6 and TRBJ2-7, is as follows: DAGVTQSPTHLIKTRGQQVTLRCSPKSGHDTVSWYQQALGQGPQFIFQYYEEEERQRGNFPDRFSGHQFPNYSSELNVNALLLGDSALYLCASSLFGGDWGEQYFGPGTRLTVT.

In this sample, this clonotype turned up many times. The chain uses TRBV20-1 and TRBJ1-2, with D maybe TRBD1 (5 bases). Germline CDR1 DFQATT, CDR2 SNEGSKA (reference sequence). V was cut by 0 bases and J by 5 bases, with 13 bases left in between. CDR3 length equals 14 residues. As DNA, the CDR3 is TGCAGTGCTAGAGATAGGAGAGGGGAATATGGCTACACCTTC. This sequence encodes CSARDRRGEYGYTF.

This clonotype was detected ten times or more. The chain has TRBV3-1 and TRBJ1-6, with 7 bases that match TRBD1. CDR1 is LGHDT and CDR2 is YNNKEL in the germline V gene (reference sequence). V dropped 4 bases and J dropped 6; count of bases not matched to a gene: 12. This CDR3 has 17 amino acids. The chain's CDR3 is CASSLKQGISGNSPLHF. CDR3 in DNA: TGTGCCAGCAGCCTTAAACAGGGGATATCGGGTAATTCACCCCTCCACTTT.